The clone carrying this T cell receptor beta chain showed up just once. This entry is derived from a study of shared clonotypes between healthy human individuals. The CDR3 has 16 residues. The V gene lost 2 bases and the J gene lost 4 bases, with 17 bases spanning the gap. Per the germline V gene, CDR1 is MGHRA and CDR2 is YSYEKL. Each subset's genomic DNA was split evenly across several immunoSEQ plates. The method was immunoSEQ multiplex PCR; TCRdb's version includes in-frame clones alone and lacks a portion of them. Of about 460,000 clones in the sample, approximately 77% were seen once. This TCR was sampled from a woman aged 35 to 49 in good health. Some clones in this sample may be carry-over from other donors' samples. The V gene is TRBV4-1, the J gene TRBJ1-2; weak D call: TRBD1 (5 bases). What was sequenced was PBMCs. The DNA of the CDR3 is TGCGCCAGCAGCCAATTGCCGGGACTCCCCCGCTATGGCTACACCTTC. Translating it yields CASSQLPGLPRYGYTF.